This TCR beta chain is from a study of regulatory T cells in long-lasting Graves disease. Study in general: Graves' patients who were just diagnosed had used antithyroid drugs for under 3 months.

At least ten counts were recorded for this clonotype. Combining iRepertoire HTBI primers with Arm-PCR of CDR3 regions, the authors built TCR beta libraries. TCRdb fed the multiplex PCR reads into MiXCR, producing one record per CDR3 protein. The table lists about 350,000 distinct CDR3 sequences, around 15% of them singletons. The germline gives CDR1 DFQATT, CDR2 SNEGSKA (reference sequence). V dropped 6 bases and J dropped 5; count of bases not matched to a gene: 6. The CDR3 has 13 residues. Time point meaning: newly diagnosed GD, antithyroid drugs for less than 3 months. Preparation of the TCR library used RNA extracted from PBMCs. Diagnoses of Graves' disease were made by American Thyroid Association guidelines. The sample also formed part of further work on T cells in Graves' hyperthyroidism and ophthalmopathy. As that report states: Uncontrolled infections, other autoimmune diseases, pregnancy or lactation led to exclusion of patients. Among clonotypes expanded in thyroid above 0.001, most were also found in blood.

The TCR was taken from a man aged 35-49 years with Graves disease. V gene TRBV20-1 combines with J gene TRBJ2-5; 10 bases agree with TRBD2. The source material was peripheral blood mononuclear cells (PBMCs), sampled at new diagnosis, from a patient treated with antithyroid drugs. The chain's CDR3 is CSAKAGGPETQYF. The CDR3 DNA reads TGCAGTGCAAAAGCGGGGGGGCCGGAGACCCAGTACTTC.